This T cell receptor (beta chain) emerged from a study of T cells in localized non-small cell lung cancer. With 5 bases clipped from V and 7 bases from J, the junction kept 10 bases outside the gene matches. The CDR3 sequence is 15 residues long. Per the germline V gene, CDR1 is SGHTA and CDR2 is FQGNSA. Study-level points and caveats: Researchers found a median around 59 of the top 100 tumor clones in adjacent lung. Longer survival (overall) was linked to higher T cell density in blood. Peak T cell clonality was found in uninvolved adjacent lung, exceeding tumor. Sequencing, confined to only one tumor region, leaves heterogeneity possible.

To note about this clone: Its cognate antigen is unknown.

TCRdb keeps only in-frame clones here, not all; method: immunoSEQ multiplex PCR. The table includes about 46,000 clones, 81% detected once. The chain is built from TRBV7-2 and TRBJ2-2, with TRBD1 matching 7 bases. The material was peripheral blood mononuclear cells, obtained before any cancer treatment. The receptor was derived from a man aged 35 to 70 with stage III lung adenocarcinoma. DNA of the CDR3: TGTGCCAGCAGCGCCACGGCAGGGGGTGTCGGGGAGCTGTTTTTT. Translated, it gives CASSATAGGVGELFF.